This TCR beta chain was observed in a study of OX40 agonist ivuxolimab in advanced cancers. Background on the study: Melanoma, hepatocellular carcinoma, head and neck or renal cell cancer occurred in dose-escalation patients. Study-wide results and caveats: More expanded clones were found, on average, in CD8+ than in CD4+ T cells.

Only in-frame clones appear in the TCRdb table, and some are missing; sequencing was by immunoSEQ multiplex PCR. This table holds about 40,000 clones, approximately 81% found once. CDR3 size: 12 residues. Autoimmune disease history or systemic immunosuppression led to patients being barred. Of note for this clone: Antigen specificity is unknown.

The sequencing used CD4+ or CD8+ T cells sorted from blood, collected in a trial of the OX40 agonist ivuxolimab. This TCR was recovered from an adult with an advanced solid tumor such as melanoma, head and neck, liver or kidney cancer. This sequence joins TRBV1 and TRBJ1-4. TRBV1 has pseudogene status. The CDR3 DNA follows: TGCACCAACCCTACAACTAATGAAAAACTGTTTTTT. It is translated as CTNPTTNEKLFF.